This TCR beta chain derives from a study of blood T cell repertoires in COVID-19. The table came from immunoSEQ multiplex PCR; TCRdb's copy has only in-frame clones and leaves some out. The table lists tens of thousands of clones, approximately 89% of them singletons. The CDR3 sequence is 15 residues long. With 3 bases clipped from V and 6 bases from J, the junction kept 5 bases outside the gene matches. Germline loops: CDR1 MDHEN, CDR2 SYDVKM. This receptor was taken from a human donor in a cohort sampled during active COVID-19. Sequencing was done on a sample of peripheral blood. The chain recombines TRBV28 with TRBJ2-1; 10 nucleotides agree with TRBD2. This CDR3 is CASSFPQRGGNEQFF. CDR3 nucleotides: TGTGCCAGCAGTTTCCCCCAGCGGGGGGGCAATGAGCAGTTCTTC.